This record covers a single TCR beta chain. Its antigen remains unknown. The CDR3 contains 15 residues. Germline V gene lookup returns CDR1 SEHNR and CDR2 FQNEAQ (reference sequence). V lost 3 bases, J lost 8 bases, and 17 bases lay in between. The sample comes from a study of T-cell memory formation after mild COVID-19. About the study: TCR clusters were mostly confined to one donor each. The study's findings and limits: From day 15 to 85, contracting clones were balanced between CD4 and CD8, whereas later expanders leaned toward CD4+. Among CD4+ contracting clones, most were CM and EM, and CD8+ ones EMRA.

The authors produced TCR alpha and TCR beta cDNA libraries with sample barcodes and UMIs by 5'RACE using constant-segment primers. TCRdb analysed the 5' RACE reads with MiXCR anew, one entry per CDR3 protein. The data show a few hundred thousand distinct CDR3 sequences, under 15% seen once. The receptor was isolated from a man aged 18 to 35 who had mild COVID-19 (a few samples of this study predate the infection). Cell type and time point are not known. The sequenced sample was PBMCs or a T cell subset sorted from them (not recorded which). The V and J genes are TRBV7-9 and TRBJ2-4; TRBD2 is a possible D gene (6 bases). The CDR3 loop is CASSLTSGVEDIQYF. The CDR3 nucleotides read TGTGCCAGCAGCTTGACTTCGGGGGTCGAGGACATTCAGTACTTC.